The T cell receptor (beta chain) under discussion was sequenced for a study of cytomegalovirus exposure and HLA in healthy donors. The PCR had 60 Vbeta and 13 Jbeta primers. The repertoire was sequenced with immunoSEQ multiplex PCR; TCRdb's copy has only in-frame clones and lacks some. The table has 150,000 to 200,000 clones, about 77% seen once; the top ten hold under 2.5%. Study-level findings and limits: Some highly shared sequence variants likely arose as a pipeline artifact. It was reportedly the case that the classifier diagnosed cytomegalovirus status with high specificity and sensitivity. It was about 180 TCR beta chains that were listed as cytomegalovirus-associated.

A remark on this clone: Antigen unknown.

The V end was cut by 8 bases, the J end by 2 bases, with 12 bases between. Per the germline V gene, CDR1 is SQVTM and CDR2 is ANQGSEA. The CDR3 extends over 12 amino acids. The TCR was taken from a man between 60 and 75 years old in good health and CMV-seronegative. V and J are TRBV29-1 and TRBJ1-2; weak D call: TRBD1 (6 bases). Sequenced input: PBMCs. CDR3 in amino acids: CSLRDNNYGYTF. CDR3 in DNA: TGCAGCTTAAGGGACAACAACTATGGCTACACCTTC.